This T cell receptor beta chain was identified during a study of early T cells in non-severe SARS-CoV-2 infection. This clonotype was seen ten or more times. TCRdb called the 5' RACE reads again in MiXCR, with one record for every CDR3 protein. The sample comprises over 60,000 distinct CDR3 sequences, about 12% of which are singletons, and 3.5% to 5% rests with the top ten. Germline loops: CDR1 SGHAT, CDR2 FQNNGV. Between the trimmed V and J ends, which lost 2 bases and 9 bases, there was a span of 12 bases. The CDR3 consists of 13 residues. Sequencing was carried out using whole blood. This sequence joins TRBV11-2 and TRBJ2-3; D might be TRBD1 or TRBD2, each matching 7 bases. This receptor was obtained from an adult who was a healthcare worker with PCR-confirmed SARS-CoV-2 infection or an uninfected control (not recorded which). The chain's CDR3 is CASSLTQGGTQYF. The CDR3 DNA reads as TGTGCCAGCAGCTTAACGCAGGGGGGGACGCAGTATTTT.